A few counts support the clone carrying this T cell receptor (beta chain). What it recognizes is unknown. The sample comes from a study of CD8 T cells in ankylosing spondylitis. Findings of the study overall: Ankylosing spondylitis blood seemed to carry a telltale TCR beta motif made of fewer than ten highly homologous variants. In ankylosing spondylitis patients, matched synovial fluid reportedly showed significant enrichment of disease-linked clones.

Quantitative 5'-RACE with molecular barcodes was used to make the TCR beta libraries. TCRdb processed the 5' RACE reads anew with MiXCR; each CDR3 protein has one entry. Of about 500,000 distinct CDR3 sequences in the sample, 10% to 15% were seen once. V was cut by 5 bases and J by 4 bases, with 20 bases left in between. This CDR3 region has 15 residues. The germline gives CDR1 DFQATT, CDR2 SNEGSKA (reference sequence). The source is a male donor with ankylosing spondylitis. This chain connects TRBV20-1 to TRBJ1-2, with D possibly TRBD1 on 5 matching bases. The sample was blood, either unsorted or a sorted T cell fraction (not recorded which). The CDR3 reads CSAPKGPVGGYGYTF. CDR3 nucleotides: TGCAGTGCTCCTAAGGGGCCTGTGGGCGGCTATGGCTACACCTTC.